The rows below give T cell receptor beta chains drawn from one sample of a study of blood T cell repertoires in COVID-19. The protocol was immunoSEQ multiplex PCR, while the TCRdb copy is restricted to in-frame clones and leaves out a portion. The data hold about 75,000 clones, with 70% to 90% observed a single time. The specimen sequenced was peripheral blood. All receptors derive from a human donor in a cohort sampled during active COVID-19. CDR3s include the opening cysteine and the closing phenylalanine or tryptophan. Fields, in order: V gene, J gene, D gene, clone size, CDR3 DNA, CDR3 protein. D genes are given only for firm matches. Not every row has a clone size; where given, it reads once, few, many or a size class.

v_gene: TRBV9; j_gene: TRBJ2-1; d_gene: TRBD2; abundance: .; CDR3nt: TGTGCCAGCAGCGTAACCGAACTAGCGTTTGAGCAGTTCTTC; CDR3aa: CASSVTELAFEQFF
v_gene: TRBV15; j_gene: TRBJ2-5; d_gene: TRBD2; abundance: .; CDR3nt: TGTGCCACCAGCAGAGATCGCGGGGGGGCGGAGACCCAGTACTTC; CDR3aa: CATSRDRGGAETQYF
v_gene: TRBV25-1; j_gene: TRBJ1-4; d_gene: .; abundance: .; CDR3nt: TGTGCCAGCAGTGACCCTCGAGGTTCGAATGAAAAACTGTTTTTT; CDR3aa: CASSDPRGSNEKLFF
v_gene: TRBV10-3; j_gene: TRBJ2-2; d_gene: .; abundance: .; CDR3nt: TGTGCCATCAGTGGGAGGGAACCGACCGGGGAGCTGTTTTTT; CDR3aa: CAISGREPTGELFF
v_gene: TRBV19; j_gene: TRBJ2-3; d_gene: .; abundance: .; CDR3nt: TGTGCCAGTAGTAGGCGGGACCGCGCAGATACGCAGTATTTT; CDR3aa: CASSRRDRADTQYF
v_gene: TRBV5-4; j_gene: TRBJ2-7; d_gene: .; abundance: .; CDR3nt: TGTGCCAGCAGCCCGGATTTTCAGAGGCCCTACGAGCAGTACTTC; CDR3aa: CASSPDFQRPYEQYF
v_gene: TRBV29-1; j_gene: TRBJ1-1; d_gene: TRBD1; abundance: .; CDR3nt: TGCAGCGTCGGACAGGGAGGTCTAACTGAAGCTTTCTTT; CDR3aa: CSVGQGGLTEAFF
v_gene: TRBV9; j_gene: TRBJ2-3; d_gene: TRBD2; abundance: .; CDR3nt: TGTGCCAGCAGCGTAGACGGGGGGGCCTCCTACGAGGGCGCAGATACGCAGTATTTT; CDR3aa: CASSVDGGASYEGADTQYF
v_gene: TRBV18; j_gene: TRBJ2-7; d_gene: TRBD1; abundance: once; CDR3nt: TGTGCCAGCTCCCTAGATCTCCGACAGGGGTCCTACGAGCAGTACTTC; CDR3aa: CASSLDLRQGSYEQYF
v_gene: TRBV23-1; j_gene: TRBJ2-7; d_gene: .; abundance: .; CDR3nt: TGCGCCAGCAGTCTTTGTATCCCCCACTTC; CDR3aa: CASSLCIPHF
v_gene: TRBV7-8; j_gene: TRBJ1-6; d_gene: TRBD1; abundance: few; CDR3nt: TGTGCCAGCAGCTTAAGGGACAGGGGCGATTCACCCCTCCACTTT; CDR3aa: CASSLRDRGDSPLHF
v_gene: TRBV11-2; j_gene: TRBJ1-2; d_gene: TRBD1; abundance: .; CDR3nt: TGTGCCAGCAGCTTAGGCGGACAGGGAGCTAACTATGGCTACACCTTC; CDR3aa: CASSLGGQGANYGYTF
v_gene: TRBV9; j_gene: TRBJ2-2; d_gene: TRBD2; abundance: .; CDR3nt: TGTGCCAGCAGCGCTGGACTAGTCACCGGGGAGCTGTTTTTT; CDR3aa: CASSAGLVTGELFF
v_gene: TRBV5-5; j_gene: TRBJ1-1; d_gene: .; abundance: .; CDR3nt: TGTGCCAGCAGCTTGCTGGGGGCCTGGGACACTGAAGCTTTCTTT; CDR3aa: CASSLLGAWDTEAFF
v_gene: TRBV7-2; j_gene: TRBJ1-6; d_gene: .; abundance: .; CDR3nt: TGTGCCAGCAGCTTAGGACCCGGGAGCTCCTATAATTCACCCCTCCACTTT; CDR3aa: CASSLGPGSSYNSPLHF
v_gene: TRBV19; j_gene: TRBJ1-5; d_gene: TRBD1; abundance: .; CDR3nt: TGTGCCGTTCAATCACAGGGGGCGGGCAATCAGCCCCAGCATTTT; CDR3aa: CAVQSQGAGNQPQHF
v_gene: TRBV11-3; j_gene: TRBJ2-6; d_gene: TRBD1; abundance: .; CDR3nt: TGTGCCAGCAGCCCCGGACAGGGGGCCCCTGGGGCCAACGTCCTGACTTTC; CDR3aa: CASSPGQGAPGANVLTF